Below are 21 T cell receptor beta chains sequenced from a single sample in a study of blood T cell repertoires in COVID-19. The table came from immunoSEQ multiplex PCR; TCRdb's copy has only in-frame clones and leaves some out. Seen here are 90,000 to 130,000 clones, about two thirds observed once, and the top ten hold about 1.8%. Sequencing was carried out using peripheral blood. These receptors all stem from a woman in her thirties or forties with acute or convalescent COVID-19.

The chain has TRBV2 and TRBJ2-1; 9 bases match TRBD2. The CDR3 runs to 13 residues. Per germline, CDR1 SNHLY and CDR2 FYNNEI. The V gene end was trimmed by 7 bases and the J gene end by 8 bases; junction bases not matched to a gene: 6. CDR3 nucleotide sequence: TGTGCCAGCACTAGCGGGGAGTACCATGAGCAGTTCTTC. Residues: CASTSGEYHEQFF.

The V call is TRBV11-1, the J call TRBJ2-3, with TRBD2 identical over 14 bases. Germline-derived CDR1 and CDR2 are SGHAT and FQDESV (reference sequence). V dropped 5 bases and J dropped 2; count of bases not matched to a gene: 3. CDR3 length: 16 amino acids. CDR3 bases: TGTGCCAGCAGCAAGGGACTAGCGGGGGTCACAGATACGCAGTATTTT. It encodes CASSKGLAGVTDTQYF.

This clone came up a few times. The chain joins TRBV4-3 to TRBJ2-3, with 9 nucleotides matching TRBD1. Germline lookup yields CDR1 LGHNA and CDR2 YSLEER. The V segment lost 4 bases and the J segment 2 bases; nucleotides outside the gene matches: 7. This CDR3 spans 16 amino acids. CDR3 sequence: CASSPGQGFSTDTQYF. In nucleotides, the CDR3 is TGCGCCAGCAGCCCGGGACAGGGTTTTTCCACAGATACGCAGTATTTT.

The chain employs TRBV7-2 and TRBJ2-1, with TRBD2 identical over 8 bases. Losses at the gene ends were 1 base for V and 4 bases for J; bases not matched to a gene: 3. CDR3 length equals 15 residues. Per germline, CDR1 SGHTA and CDR2 FQGNSA. The CDR3 DNA reads as TGTGCCAGCAGCTTAGAAGCGGGGGCGTACAATGAGCAGTTCTTC. This gives the protein CASSLEAGAYNEQFF.

The J gene is TRBJ2-3, the V gene TRBV7-8; TRBD2 agrees at 11 bases. The V and J ends lost 11 bases and 6 bases, in that order; junction bases with no gene match: 10. The CDR3 runs to 14 residues. CDR1 and CDR2 (germline): SGHVS, FQNEAQ. The chain's CDR3 is CAGGSGGAGDTQYF. The CDR3 DNA sequence: TGTGCCGGGGGTAGCGGGGGGGCAGGTGATACGCAGTATTTT.

This clone was detected a few times. The V and J genes are TRBV30 and TRBJ2-2, with a weak D call TRBD1 (6 bases). Trimming stripped 7 bases from V and 3 bases from J, with 18 bases between. The CDR3 length is 15 residues. Germline assignment: CDR1 GTSNPN and CDR2 SVGIG (reference sequence). In DNA form, the CDR3 reads TGTGCCTTGCAACGAGGGGGTCAGGACACCGGGGAGCTGTTTTTT. It codes for CALQRGGQDTGELFF.

This chain connects TRBV3-1 (or the pseudogene TRBV3-2) to TRBJ2-3; D unresolved. The CDR3 extends over 17 amino acids. Trimming took 4 bases from V and 0 from J, leaving 17 bases between them. In germline, CDR1 is LGHDT, CDR2 YNNKEL (reference sequence). In nucleotides, the CDR3 is TGTGCCAGCAGCCCCCTCACCATAGGCGGTAGCACAGATACGCAGTATTTT. As protein: CASSPLTIGGSTDTQYF.

This clone showed up many times. J is TRBJ2-1 and V is TRBV7-9, with unresolved D. Germline CDR1 reads SEHNR; CDR2 reads FQNEAQ (reference sequence). V gave up 5 bases and J gave up 7 bases, with 12 bases separating them. The CDR3 consists of 13 residues. The CDR3 spells CASSPQAINEQFF. The CDR3, as DNA: TGTGCCAGCAGCCCTCAAGCGATAAATGAGCAGTTCTTC.

The J gene is TRBJ2-7, the V gene TRBV30; TRBD2 matches at 12 bases. The CDR3 spans 18 residues. Germline CDR1 reads GTSNPN; CDR2 reads SVGIG (reference sequence). Trimming at V came to 4 bases and at J to 6 bases, leaving 19 bases not matched to a gene. The CDR3 DNA is TGTGCCTGGACTAAACTAGCGGGGGGCATAAACATCTCTCGCGAGCAGTACTTC. Its protein product is CAWTKLAGGINISREQYF.

In this sample, this clone turned up many times. V usage is TRBV7-9 and J usage is TRBJ1-2; maybe TRBD1 (6 bases). V was pared by 5 bases and J by 4 bases, with 20 bases between. This CDR3 spans 16 amino acids. In germline, CDR1 is SEHNR, CDR2 FQNEAQ (reference sequence). CDR3 coding DNA: TGTGCCAGCAGCAAAACCACAGGGAAGGGAAGCTATGGCTACACCTTC. This translates into CASSKTTGKGSYGYTF.

The rearrangement uses TRBV19 and TRBJ1-5; D unresolved. The CDR3 has 14 amino acids. Germline-derived CDR1 and CDR2 are LNHDA and SQIVND (reference sequence). V lost 3 bases and J lost 3, with 9 bases in between. DNA of the CDR3: TGTGCCAGTAGTATCGGGATTCCCAATCAGCCCCAGCATTTT. Translation gives CASSIGIPNQPQHF. Looking up the rest from reference TRBV19 and TRBJ1-5 gives the full variable domain: DGGITQSPKYLFRKEGQNVTLSCEQNLNHDAMYWYRQDPGQGLRLIYYSQIVNDFQKGDIAEGYSVSREKKESFPLTVTSAQKNPTAFYLCASSIGIPNQPQHFGDGTRLSIL.

Comments on this clone: One end of the junction varies from germline; a read error may be responsible. This chain uses TRBV5-1 with TRBJ2-5; 9 bases agree with TRBD1. The CDR3 loop spans 14 amino acids. Germline V lookup: CDR1 SGHRS, CDR2 YFSETQ. The CDR3 protein is CASSLDRGRETQYF. DNA for the CDR3: TGCGCCAGCAGTTTGGACAGGGGAAGGGAGACCCAGTACTTC.

This chain uses TRBV19 with TRBJ2-5; 8 bases fit TRBD2. The V gene end was trimmed by 3 bases and the J gene end by 5 bases; junction bases not matched to a gene: 11. The CDR3 runs to 16 residues. CDR1 LNHDA and CDR2 SQIVND come from the germline V gene (reference sequence). CDR3 nucleotides: TGTGCCAGTAGTATGAGGTCAACGGGGGGGTTGGAGACCCAGTACTTC. Its translation is CASSMRSTGGLETQYF.

This chain links TRBV7-2 with TRBJ2-2; TRBD1 agrees at 9 bases. The ends lost 4 bases at V and 3 bases at J; junction bases unmatched: 3. The germline CDR1 and CDR2 sequences are SGHTA and FQGNSA. This CDR3 comprises 15 residues. In DNA form, the CDR3 reads TGTGCCAGCAGCTGGCGACAGGGGGACACCGGGGAGCTGTTTTTT. Translating it yields CASSWRQGDTGELFF. Variable domain in full (rest from reference TRBV7-2 and TRBJ2-2): GAGVSQSPSNKVTEKGKDVELRCDPISGHTALYWYRQSLGQGLEFLIYFQGNSAPDKSGLPSDRFSAERTGGSVSTLTIQRTQQEDSAVYLCASSWRQGDTGELFFGEGSRLTVL.

This clone appeared once. The chain combines TRBV7-2 with TRBJ1-2; 8 positions match TRBD1. V trimming: 0 bases; J trimming: 4 bases; junction bases outside the gene matches: 10. Germline CDR1 SGHTA, CDR2 FQGNSA. This CDR3 region has 17 residues. In nucleotides, the CDR3 is TGTGCCAGCAGCTTAGCACCACCCGGGACAGGCGTCTATGGCTACACCTTC. It specifies CASSLAPPGTGVYGYTF.

The gene calls are TRBV6-2 or TRBV6-3 and TRBJ1-1; TRBD1 is a possible D gene (5 bases). This CDR3 comprises 17 residues. CDR1 is MNHEY and CDR2 is SVGEGT in the germline V gene. V shed 4 bases and J shed 5 bases, with 23 bases lying between them. The CDR3 loop is CASSLGWVGRTQTEAFF. The CDR3 coding sequence is TGTGCCAGCAGTTTAGGGTGGGTGGGGCGCACGCAAACTGAAGCTTTCTTT.

This clone has a count of ten or more. The chain has TRBV28 and TRBJ1-2; possibly TRBD1 for D (6 bases). There are 12 residues in the CDR3. Trimming cost V 8 bases and J 7 bases, with 14 bases left between them. Germline lookup yields CDR1 MDHEN and CDR2 SYDVKM. The CDR3 coding sequence is TGTGCCAGCGTAACAGGGTCTCTTGGCTACACCTTC. Protein product: CASVTGSLGYTF.

CDR3 sequence reads: CASSLLRYEQYF. The CDR3 DNA reads as TGTGCCAGCAGCTTACTACGCTACGAGCAGTACTTC. J is TRBJ2-7 and V is TRBV7-9, with unresolved D. CDR1 is SEHNR and CDR2 is FQNEAQ in the germline V gene (reference sequence). V shed 2 bases and J shed 3 bases, with 5 bases lying between them. There are 12 residues in the CDR3. Full variable domain (missing parts from reference TRBV7-9 and TRBJ2-7): DTGVSQNPRHKITKRGQNVTFRCDPISEHNRLYWYRQTLGQGPEFLTYFQNEAQLEKSRLLSDRFSAERPKGSFSTLEIQRTEQGDSAMYLCASSLLRYEQYFGPGTRLTVT.

This clone was counted between two and nine times. The rearrangement joins TRBV7-9 to TRBJ1-2; weak D call: TRBD1 (6 bases). V lost 7 bases, J lost 3 bases, and 15 bases lay in between. Germline V gene data show CDR1 as SEHNR and CDR2 as FQNEAQ (reference sequence). This CDR3 has 14 residues. The chain's CDR3 is CASTKRGSDYGYTF. In DNA, the CDR3 is TGTGCCAGCACCAAGAGGGGGAGTGACTATGGCTACACCTTC.

V gene TRBV30 combines with J gene TRBJ1-1; the match to TRBD1 covers 10 bases. This CDR3 contains 18 residues. The J segment lost 6 bases and the V segment lost 3 bases, leaving 19 bases of the junction unmatched. Per the germline V gene, CDR1 is GTSNPN and CDR2 is SVGIG (reference sequence). The CDR3 here is CAWRGARQGALGYSEAFF. The CDR3 bases are TGTGCCTGGAGGGGAGCCCGACAGGGGGCCCTGGGTTACTCTGAAGCTTTCTTT.

In nucleotides, the CDR3 is TGTGCCAGCGCCTGGGGGGGGATGAACACTGAAGCTTTCTTT. It specifies CASAWGGMNTEAFF. The chain uses TRBV7-2 and TRBJ1-1, with D tentatively TRBD1 (5 bases). The CDR3 contains 14 residues. Germline CDR1 reads SGHTA; CDR2 reads FQGNSA. The V gene lost 8 bases and the J gene lost 0 bases, with 13 bases spanning the gap.